The 21 T cell receptor beta chains below all came from one sample that was sequenced in a study of cytomegalovirus exposure and HLA in healthy donors (dated by TCRdb to 2015 to 2018). Libraries were built with the immunoSEQ multiplex PCR assay. The multiplex PCR relied on a mix of 60 forward primers for TCR Vbeta segments and 13 reverse primers for TCR Jbeta segments. The table was pulled from immuneACCESS by TCRdb, which kept in-frame rearrangements only. Such tables lose some clones; where checked, under half of the loss comes from unresolved V genes, and the rest has no known cause. The sample table holds around 180,000 clones, of which roughly four fifths were seen once. About 1.7% of the sample belongs to the ten largest clones. Sequenced material: PBMCs. The receptor set was obtained from a man aged 18 to 35 in good health and CMV-seronegative.

The table lists this clone with a count of one. The chain recombines TRBV4-1 with TRBJ1-1; D perhaps matches TRBD1 (5 bases). Germline assignment: CDR1 MGHRA and CDR2 YSYEKL. Trimming cost V 7 bases and J 2 bases, with 14 bases left between them. The CDR3 covers 14 residues. The CDR3 spells CASNADSLNTEAFF. As DNA, the CDR3 is TGCGCCAGCAATGCCGACAGCCTTAACACTGAAGCTTTCTTT.

The chain is built from TRBV27 and TRBJ2-5; TRBD2 matches at 14 bases. The V gene end was trimmed by 2 bases and the J gene end by 2 bases; junction bases not matched to a gene: 1. The CDR3 length is 16 residues. In germline, CDR1 is MNHEY, CDR2 SMNVEV (reference sequence). The CDR3 is CASSLGLAGGQETQYF. DNA for the CDR3: TGTGCCAGCAGTTTAGGACTAGCGGGAGGACAAGAGACCCAGTACTTC.

This chain uses TRBV12-2 with TRBJ1-5. TRBV12-2 is tagged as a pseudogene. The CDR3 is 17 residues long. As DNA, the CDR3 is TGTGCAAGTCGCTTAGAGGGAGGGTTCGATAGCAATCAGCCCCAGCATTTT. It encodes CASRLEGGFDSNQPQHF.

The chain uses TRBV6-6 and TRBJ1-5; the match to TRBD1 covers 7 bases. V lost 5 bases, J lost 2 bases, and 3 bases stayed unmatched. This CDR3 region has 14 residues. Germline CDR1 and CDR2: MNHNY and SVGAGI (reference sequence). The CDR3 sequence is CASSAGTGNQPQHF. The CDR3 DNA is TGTGCCAGCAGTGCCGGGACAGGCAATCAGCCCCAGCATTTT.

The CDR3 here is CASSLYRDEQFF. CDR3 sequence (DNA): TGTGCCAGCAGCTTATACAGGGATGAGCAGTTCTTC. The chain is built from TRBV7-2 and TRBJ2-1, with D possibly being TRBD1 (6 bases). Trimming shortened V by 2 bases and J by 8 bases, and 7 bases separated the two germline ends. CDR1 and CDR2 from the germline V gene are SGHTA and FQGNSA. The length of the CDR3 is 12 residues.

The J gene is TRBJ1-3, the V gene TRBV7-2, with D unresolved. The CDR3 loop spans 14 amino acids. Trimming shortened V by 6 bases and J by 0 bases, and 9 bases separated the two germline ends. Germline V gives CDR1 SGHTA, CDR2 FQGNSA. This CDR3 is CASRTDNSGNTIYF. In DNA, the CDR3 is TGTGCCAGCAGGACCGACAACTCTGGAAACACCATATATTTT.

The rearrangement uses TRBV6-1 and TRBJ2-3, with no clear D. The CDR3 contains 14 residues. From germline, CDR1 is MNHNS and CDR2 SASEGT. Trimming cost V 5 bases and J 3 bases, with 12 bases left between them. CDR3 sequence: CASSPLALTDTQYF. The CDR3 DNA follows: TGTGCCAGCAGTCCCCTTGCTCTAACAGATACGCAGTATTTT.

This clone was seen more than once but under ten times. The chain uses TRBV6-5 and TRBJ1-3; weak D call: TRBD1 (5 bases). The CDR3 totals 15 residues. Per the germline V gene, CDR1 is MNHEY and CDR2 is SVGAGI. V lost 5 bases and J lost 0, with 11 bases in between. CDR3 DNA: TGTGCCAGCAGTCCTCGACAGCTCTCTGGAAACACCATATATTTT. It is translated as CASSPRQLSGNTIYF.

The rearrangement joins TRBV5-1 to TRBJ2-3, with 8 nucleotides matching TRBD2. Trimming at V came to 0 bases and at J to 6 bases, leaving 6 bases not matched to a gene. CDR3 length equals 15 residues. Germline V gene sequence: CDR1 SGHRS, CDR2 YFSETQ. The CDR3 is CASSLGSGVRDTQYF. DNA for the CDR3: TGCGCCAGCAGCTTGGGTAGCGGGGTAAGGGATACGCAGTATTTT. The full variable domain, with the rest looked up from reference TRBV5-1 and TRBJ2-3, is KAGVTQTPRYLIKTRGQQVTLSCSPISGHRSVSWYQQTPGQGLQFLFEYFSETQRNKGNFPGRFSGRQFSNSRSEMNVSTLELGDSALYLCASSLGSGVRDTQYFGPGTRLTVL.

This rearrangement joins TRBV18 to TRBJ2-3, with 13 positions matching TRBD2. The CDR3 is 19 amino acids. From germline, CDR1 is KGHSH and CDR2 LQKENI. V was clipped by 3 bases and J by 2 bases; unmatched bases: 11. The CDR3 DNA sequence: TGTGCCAGCTCACCGACCGGGACTAGCGGGATCGGGGACACAGATACGCAGTATTTT. This translates into CASSPTGTSGIGDTDTQYF.

The rearrangement joins TRBV7-2 to TRBJ2-5, with TRBD2 identical over 7 bases. The CDR3 has 15 amino acids. The ends lost 3 bases at V and 7 bases at J; junction bases unmatched: 11. The V gene's germline CDR1 is SGHTA and CDR2 FQGNSA. The CDR3 nucleotides read TGTGCCAGCAGCTTTAGGCGGGAGTCCCTCGGGACCCAGTACTTC. This sequence encodes CASSFRRESLGTQYF.

The rearrangement joins TRBV5-6 to TRBJ1-4; TRBD1 might be the D (5 bases). The germline CDR1 and CDR2 sequences are SGHDT and YYEEEE. Trimming left V 0 bases short and J 7 bases short, with 7 bases between. The CDR3 has 13 amino acids. The CDR3 DNA reads as TGTGCCAGCAGCTTGGACAGGAGTGAAAAACTGTTTTTT. This translates into CASSLDRSEKLFF.

The chain employs TRBV7-9 and TRBJ2-5; a possible D gene is TRBD1 (5 bases). The DNA end is more similar to TRBJ2-7, so the J call may be wrong. The CDR3 runs 12 residues. Germline CDR1 and CDR2: SEHNR and FQNEAQ (reference sequence). DNA for the CDR3: TGTGCCAGCAGCTCTACAGGTTACGAGCAGTACTTC. Amino acids: CASSSTGYEQYF.

The CDR3: CASSPGQGYEQYF. In nucleotides, the CDR3 is TGTGCCAGCAGCCCGGGACAGGGCTACGAGCAGTACTTC. The chain links TRBV11-2 to TRBJ2-7; TRBD1 aligns across 9 bases. The germline V gene encodes CDR1 SGHAT and CDR2 FQNNGV. This CDR3 spans 13 amino acids. V gave up 5 bases and J gave up 3 bases; unmatched junction bases: 2.

This clone has a single count. The chain has TRBV7-9 and TRBJ2-4, with D perhaps TRBD2 (5 bases). From germline, CDR1 is SEHNR and CDR2 FQNEAQ (reference sequence). The CDR3 runs 15 residues. The V gene lost 1 base and the J gene lost 7 bases, with 14 bases spanning the gap. The DNA of the CDR3 is TGTGCCAGCAGCTTAGACGGGGAATCAGCGAACATTCAGTACTTC. This translates into CASSLDGESANIQYF.

This clone was observed a few times. The chain combines TRBV6-5 with TRBJ1-6; 7 nucleotides align to TRBD1. Germline CDR1 MNHEY, CDR2 SVGAGI. With V trimmed by 7 bases and J by 5 bases, 5 bases remained unmatched. This CDR3 has 14 amino acids. CDR3 loop: CASTTGQDNSPLHF. The CDR3 DNA reads TGTGCCAGCACCACCGGACAGGATAATTCACCCCTCCACTTT.

V gene TRBV7-8 combines with J gene TRBJ2-5; 11 positions match TRBD1. Gene TRBJ2-7 matches the end of the DNA better, so the J call may be wrong. Germline assignment: CDR1 SGHVS and CDR2 FQNEAQ. The CDR3 length is 15 residues. CDR3 nucleotide sequence: TGTGCCAGCAGCTGGGGGACAGGGGGAACCTACGAGCAGTACTTC. Protein sequence: CASSWGTGGTYEQYF.

The chain is built from TRBV6-1 and TRBJ2-5; the match to TRBD2 covers 13 bases. The V gene end was trimmed by 6 bases and the J gene end by 7 bases; junction bases not matched to a gene: 11. This CDR3 is 16 amino acids long. Germline lookup yields CDR1 MNHNS and CDR2 SASEGT. CDR3 bases: TGTGCCAGCAGCGAAATACTAGCGGGGGGGCGGGGGACCCAGTACTTC. Translation: CASSEILAGGRGTQYF.

The chain carries TRBV10-1 and TRBJ2-3; 9 bases agree with TRBD1. V trimming: 4 bases; J trimming: 6 bases; junction bases outside the gene matches: 5. This CDR3 comprises 14 residues. In germline, CDR1 is WNHNN, CDR2 SYGVQD (reference sequence). This CDR3 is CASSVGQGWDTQYF. In DNA form, the CDR3 reads TGCGCCAGCAGTGTGGGACAGGGTTGGGATACGCAGTATTTT.

The V gene is TRBV7-8, the J gene TRBJ1-5; unclear D gene. The CDR3 length is 18 residues. Looked up from germline, CDR1 is SGHVS and CDR2 is FQNEAQ. V was clipped by 5 bases and J by 3 bases, with 23 bases between them. CDR3 coding DNA: TGTGCCAGCAGCCCCGCACGTCTCCCCCTCACTTCCAATCAGCCCCAGCATTTT. It is translated as CASSPARLPLTSNQPQHF.

The J gene is TRBJ2-5, the V gene TRBV5-1, with D perhaps matching TRBD1 (6 bases). The CDR3 totals 14 residues. Trimming stripped 4 bases from V and 1 base from J, with 11 bases between. Looked up from germline, CDR1 is SGHRS and CDR2 is YFSETQ. The CDR3 reads CASSPGQSQETQYF. The CDR3, as DNA: TGCGCCAGCAGCCCAGGACAGAGCCAAGAGACCCAGTACTTC.